Shown below are 25 T cell receptor beta chains from a single sample sequenced in a study of CD8 T cells in Susac syndrome (dated by TCRdb to the late 2010s). Library preparation used the immunoSEQ multiplex PCR assay. RNA was extracted using the RNeasy kit, and roughly 0.45 to 1 microgram was reverse transcribed with random hexamers. TCRdb handled the public reads itself, with Q25 trimming in fastp and clone calling in MiXCR, and kept productive beta chains. Identical CDR3 proteins give one entry, which carries the most common genes and DNA. For this sample the table gives roughly 150,000 distinct CDR3 sequences, of which about 94% were detected only once. The ten biggest clones cover 0.21% of the sample. The sequenced sample consisted of CD8+ T cells from PBMCs. These receptors were collected from a human donor with multiple sclerosis.

The rearrangement uses TRBV30 and TRBJ2-5; D is undetermined. The CDR3 is 13 residues long. Deletions cut 3 bases from V and 6 bases from J, with 14 bases between. Germline V gene lookup returns CDR1 GTSNPN and CDR2 SVGIG (reference sequence). The CDR3 loop reads CAWRPYDSQTQYF. CDR3 coding DNA: TGTGCCTGGAGGCCCTACGACTCACAGACCCAGTACTTC.

In this sample, this clonotype turned up once. The chain links TRBV19 to TRBJ1-6; D might be TRBD1 (6 bases). This CDR3 contains 14 residues. The V end lost 6 bases, the J end lost 4 bases, and 10 bases lay between the germline ends. In germline, CDR1 is LNHDA, CDR2 SQIVND (reference sequence). CDR3 sequence: CASRRTGYNSPLHF. The CDR3 DNA reads TGTGCCAGTAGGCGTACAGGGTATAATTCACCCCTCCACTTT.

This chain joins TRBV7-9 and TRBJ2-3; maybe TRBD2 (6 bases). Germline CDR1 is SEHNR and CDR2 is FQNEAQ (reference sequence). V was trimmed by 2 bases and J by 1 base, leaving 13 bases between them. This CDR3 is 16 amino acids long. The CDR3 sequence is CASSLPTAGRTDTQYF. CDR3 sequence (DNA): TGTGCCAGCAGCTTACCGACGGCGGGGCGCACAGATACGCAGTATTTT.

J is TRBJ1-5 and V is TRBV2; D may be TRBD1 (6 bases). Germline V lookup: CDR1 SNHLY, CDR2 FYNNEI. With 6 bases removed from V and 0 bases from J, the gap between germline ends came to 9 bases. This CDR3 has 14 residues. CDR3 in amino acids: CASRQGTSNQPQHF. The CDR3 nucleotides read TGTGCCAGCAGGCAGGGGACTAGCAATCAGCCCCAGCATTTT.

The genes are TRBV20-1 and TRBJ1-2; TRBD1 matches 9 bases. Germline V CDR1 and CDR2: DFQATT, SNEGSKA (reference sequence). V was pared by 5 bases and J by 10 bases, with 8 bases of the junction left unmatched. The CDR3 totals 12 residues. The CDR3 DNA follows: TGCAGTGCTCGGGACAGGGCAAGAAACTACACCTTC. It yields the protein CSARDRARNYTF.

The chain uses TRBV7-9 and TRBJ1-1, with unresolved D. This CDR3 is built from 11 residues. CDR1 is SEHNR and CDR2 is FQNEAQ in the germline V gene (reference sequence). V was cut by 5 bases and J by 5 bases, with 6 bases left in between. CDR3 amino acids: CASSEGTEAFF. CDR3 nucleotide sequence: TGTGCCAGCAGCGAAGGGACTGAAGCTTTCTTT.

The genes are TRBV28 and TRBJ2-7, with D tentatively TRBD1 (5 bases). This CDR3 region has 15 residues. CDR1 and CDR2 (germline): MDHEN, SYDVKM. V was trimmed by 5 bases and J by 4 bases, leaving 18 bases between them. CDR3 DNA sequence: TGTGCCAGCAGTCCACCGCCCGACAGTCTATACGAGCAGTACTTC. It is translated as CASSPPPDSLYEQYF.

The chain recombines TRBV4-1 with TRBJ1-1; weak D call: TRBD1 (6 bases). Germline-derived CDR1 and CDR2 are MGHRA and YSYEKL. Between the trimmed V and J ends, which lost 1 base and 6 bases, there was a span of 15 bases. This CDR3 is 15 amino acids long. CDR3: CASSQAPLTGPEAFF. The DNA for the CDR3 is TGCGCCAGCAGCCAAGCACCGCTCACAGGGCCTGAAGCTTTCTTT.

The chain is built from TRBV30 and TRBJ1-2, with 10 nucleotides matching TRBD1. CDR1 GTSNPN and CDR2 SVGIG come from the germline V gene (reference sequence). With V trimmed by 2 bases and J by 6 bases, 3 bases remained unmatched. The CDR3 is 13 amino acids. As DNA, the CDR3 is TGTGCCTGGAGTCGGACAGGGGGGAATGGCTACACCTTC. Translated, it gives CAWSRTGGNGYTF.

The chain uses TRBV27 and TRBJ2-5; D could derive from TRBD1 or TRBD2 (6 bases each). There are 18 residues in the CDR3. V was trimmed by 6 bases and J by 5 bases, leaving 28 bases between them. Germline V gene data show CDR1 as MNHEY and CDR2 as SMNVEV (reference sequence). CDR3: CASSHKRGPRPAWETQYF. As DNA, the CDR3 is TGTGCCAGCAGCCATAAACGGGGGCCGCGACCCGCTTGGGAGACCCAGTACTTC.

This sequence joins TRBV30 and TRBJ2-1; possibly TRBD1 for D (6 bases). Germline CDR1 GTSNPN, CDR2 SVGIG (reference sequence). With 0 bases removed from V and 2 bases from J, the gap between germline ends came to 29 bases. The CDR3 is 21 residues long. As DNA, the CDR3 is TGTGCCTGGAGTGTAAAGGAAGGACAGAGGCCATTCTCGCGTCCCTACAATGAGCAGTTCTTC. Its protein is CAWSVKEGQRPFSRPYNEQFF.

The chain uses TRBV9 and TRBJ1-2; D is undetermined. Trimming left V 5 bases short and J 4 bases short, with 6 bases between. The CDR3 runs to 11 residues. CDR1 is SGDLS and CDR2 is YYNGEE in the germline V gene. CDR3 nucleotide sequence: TGTGCCAGCAGAGCAGTCTATGGCTACACCTTC. Translating gives CASRAVYGYTF.

The chain couples TRBV12-3 or TRBV12-4 to TRBJ1-6, with D possibly TRBD1 on 6 matching bases. The CDR3 loop spans 15 amino acids. Trimming stripped 2 bases from V and 9 bases from J, with 14 bases between. The CDR3 spells CASSLLGAGVSPLHF. CDR3 DNA sequence: TGTGCCAGCAGTTTATTGGGGGCCGGTGTTTCACCCCTCCACTTT.

This clonotype was seen more than once but under ten times. V gene TRBV29-1 combines with J gene TRBJ2-5; D might be TRBD1 (6 bases). The CDR3 is 14 residues long. Between the trimmed V and J ends, which lost 0 bases and 1 base, there was a span of 9 bases. Germline values: CDR1 SQVTM, CDR2 ANQGSEA. As DNA, the CDR3 is TGCAGCGTTGAAGATCGAGGGGGCCAAGAGACCCAGTACTTC. It encodes CSVEDRGGQETQYF.

A note on this clonotype: An end of the junction differs from the germline gene, which may be a read error. This chain's CDR3 is CSARPSPGTDF. The CDR3 region has the DNA TGCAGTGCTAGACCGAGCCCCGGGACAGACTTC. This rearrangement joins TRBV20-1 to TRBJ2-5; 7 nucleotides line up with TRBD1. Germline-derived CDR1 and CDR2 are DFQATT and SNEGSKA (reference sequence). There are 11 residues in the CDR3.

This chain joins TRBV4-3 and TRBJ1-2, with TRBD1 as a possible D gene (6 bases). This CDR3 is 18 amino acids long. V lost 0 bases and J lost 5, with 22 bases in between. Germline assignment: CDR1 LGHNA and CDR2 YSLEER. The CDR3 nucleotides are TGCGCCAGCAGCCAAGATGCGGGGGGCACACCTGGAGGATATGGCTACACCTTC. The encoded protein is CASSQDAGGTPGGYGYTF.

The CDR3 region is CASTGWDQETQYF. CDR3 sequence (DNA): TGTGCCAGCACAGGGTGGGATCAAGAGACCCAGTACTTC. V usage is TRBV27 and J usage is TRBJ2-5; maybe TRBD1 (5 bases). Germline assignment: CDR1 MNHEY and CDR2 SMNVEV (reference sequence). V lost 7 bases, J lost 2 bases, and 11 bases lay in between. There are 13 residues in the CDR3.

About this clonotype itself: The CDR3 carries no conserved terminal phenylalanine or tryptophan, so it likely arises from a read error. The gene calls are TRBV7-9 and TRBJ1-5; TRBD1 is a possible D gene (6 bases). V dropped 5 bases and J dropped 6 bases, with 14 bases sitting between them. The CDR3 is made up of 14 amino acids. Germline V gives CDR1 SEHNR, CDR2 FQNEAQ (reference sequence). CDR3 coding DNA: TGTGCCAGCAGCGGCGGGGGGCTTGGTCAGCCCCAGCATCTT. Translating it yields CASSGGGLGQPQHL.

This chain joins TRBV7-9 and TRBJ2-1, with D uncertain. Trimming cost V 5 bases and J 9 bases, with 11 bases left between them. This CDR3 is built from 12 residues. Germline loops: CDR1 SEHNR, CDR2 FQNEAQ (reference sequence). CDR3 sequence: CASSREIPEQFF. CDR3 DNA sequence: TGTGCCAGCAGCCGAGAAATCCCTGAGCAGTTCTTC.

The genes are TRBV14 and TRBJ2-1, with 7 bases aligning to TRBD2. Per the germline V gene, CDR1 is SGHDN and CDR2 is FVKESK. The CDR3 has 14 residues. J gave up 2 bases and V 3 bases, and 1 base lay outside the gene matches. DNA of the CDR3: TGTGCCAGCAGCCAGGGGGGGACCTACAATGAGCAGTTCTTC. This translates into CASSQGGTYNEQFF. Based on the CDR3 plus reference TRBV14 and TRBJ2-1, the full variable domain is EAGVTQFPSHSVIEKGQTVTLRCDPISGHDNLYWYRRVMGKEIKFLLHFVKESKQDESGMPNNRFLAERTGGTYSTLKVQPAELEDSGVYFCASSQGGTYNEQFFGPGTRLTVL.

This clonotype was recorded once. This chain uses TRBV27 with TRBJ1-1; the match to TRBD1 covers 8 bases. Per the germline V gene, CDR1 is MNHEY and CDR2 is SMNVEV (reference sequence). Germline trimming cut 0 bases from V and 11 bases from J; bases unmatched to any gene: 8. This CDR3 spans 14 amino acids. CDR3 nucleotide sequence: TGTGCCAGCAGTTTATCTGGACAGGGCCTAGAGGCTTTCTTT. Protein sequence: CASSLSGQGLEAFF.

V and J are TRBV5-1 and TRBJ2-5; D remains unclear. Germline assignment: CDR1 SGHRS and CDR2 YFSETQ. The CDR3 runs 15 residues. V gave up 0 bases and J gave up 6 bases, with 15 bases separating them. CDR3: CASSLVGPSWKTQYF. The DNA for the CDR3 is TGCGCCAGCAGCTTGGTAGGCCCGTCGTGGAAGACCCAGTACTTC. Full variable domain (rest looked up from reference TRBV5-1 and TRBJ2-5): KAGVTQTPRYLIKTRGQQVTLSCSPISGHRSVSWYQQTPGQGLQFLFEYFSETQRNKGNFPGRFSGRQFSNSRSEMNVSTLELGDSALYLCASSLVGPSWKTQYFGPGTRLLVL.

DNA of the CDR3: TGTGCCACCAGCAGAGATCTGAGGCAGTCGGGCACCGGGGAGCTGTTTTTT. Translation gives CATSRDLRQSGTGELFF. The J gene is TRBJ2-2, the V gene TRBV15; D remains unclear. This CDR3 is 17 amino acids long. V was shortened by 0 bases and J by 4 bases, with 15 bases between the two germline ends. Germline lookup yields CDR1 LNHNV and CDR2 YYDKDF (reference sequence).

J is TRBJ1-6 and V is TRBV27; no clear D. This CDR3 has 14 residues. Germline-derived CDR1 and CDR2 are MNHEY and SMNVEV (reference sequence). V was trimmed by 4 bases and J by 10 bases, leaving 14 bases between them. The CDR3 nucleotides read TGTGCCAGCAGTTCCAGGCTTGGCGGATCACCCCTCCACTTT. Its translation: CASSSRLGGSPLHF.

The CDR3 DNA sequence: TGTGCCAGCAGCTTTGACCGCGAGCAGTACTTC. It is translated as CASSFDREQYF. The chain uses TRBV7-9 and TRBJ2-7; D gene unclear. Trimming stripped 3 bases from V and 6 bases from J, with 6 bases between. Germline CDR1 and CDR2: SEHNR and FQNEAQ (reference sequence). CDR3 length equals 11 residues. Full variable domain (outside the CDR3, taken from reference TRBV7-9 and TRBJ2-7): DTGVSQNPRHKITKRGQNVTFRCDPISEHNRLYWYRQTLGQGPEFLTYFQNEAQLEKSRLLSDRFSAERPKGSFSTLEIQRTEQGDSAMYLCASSFDREQYFGPGTRLTVT.